This T cell receptor (beta chain) was sequenced for a study of cytomegalovirus exposure and HLA in healthy donors. The PCR had 60 Vbeta and 13 Jbeta primers. TCRdb keeps only in-frame clones here, not all; method: immunoSEQ multiplex PCR. This table has 93,000 or so clones, around 80% appearing once. CDR1 is SGDLS, CDR2 YYNGEE, per germline. Trimming removed 0 bases at V and 5 bases at J, with 20 bases between. The CDR3 has 17 amino acids. The gene calls are TRBV9 and TRBJ1-1; no definite D call. This clonotype was obtained from a woman between 18 and 30 years old in good health and CMV-seropositive. Sequenced input: PBMCs. Written as DNA, the CDR3 is TGTGCCAGCAGCGTAGCTGTCGGGAACGGTTTTGATACTGAAGCTTTCTTT. It specifies CASSVAVGNGFDTEAFF.